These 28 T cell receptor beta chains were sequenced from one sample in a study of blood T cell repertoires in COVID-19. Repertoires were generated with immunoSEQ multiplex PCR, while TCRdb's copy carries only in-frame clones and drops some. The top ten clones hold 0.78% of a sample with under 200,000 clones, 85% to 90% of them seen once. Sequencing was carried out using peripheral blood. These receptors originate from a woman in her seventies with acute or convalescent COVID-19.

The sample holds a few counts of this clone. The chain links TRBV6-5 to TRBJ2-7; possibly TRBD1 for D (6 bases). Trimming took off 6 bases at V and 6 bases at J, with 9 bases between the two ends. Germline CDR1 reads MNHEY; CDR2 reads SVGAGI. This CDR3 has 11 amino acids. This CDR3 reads CASRQGSEQYF. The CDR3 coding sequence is TGTGCCAGCAGACAGGGAAGCGAGCAGTACTTC.

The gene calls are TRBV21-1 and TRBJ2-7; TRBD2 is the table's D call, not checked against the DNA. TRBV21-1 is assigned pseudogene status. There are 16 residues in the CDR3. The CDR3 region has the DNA TGTGCCATTACCGGGACTAGCGGGAGGGCCTCCTACGAGCAGTACTTC. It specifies CAITGTSGRASYEQYF.

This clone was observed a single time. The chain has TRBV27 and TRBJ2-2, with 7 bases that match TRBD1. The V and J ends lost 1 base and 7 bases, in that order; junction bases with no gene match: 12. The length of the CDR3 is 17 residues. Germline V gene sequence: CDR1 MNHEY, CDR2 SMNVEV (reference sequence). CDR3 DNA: TGTGCCAGCAGTTTATTACAGGGGTTATCCCTCATCGGGGAGCTGTTTTTT. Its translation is CASSLLQGLSLIGELFF.

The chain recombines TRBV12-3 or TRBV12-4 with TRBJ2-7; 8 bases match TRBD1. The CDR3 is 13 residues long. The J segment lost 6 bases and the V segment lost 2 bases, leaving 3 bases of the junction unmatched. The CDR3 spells CASSLRTGIEQYF. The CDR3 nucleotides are TGTGCCAGCAGTTTAAGGACAGGGATCGAGCAGTACTTC.

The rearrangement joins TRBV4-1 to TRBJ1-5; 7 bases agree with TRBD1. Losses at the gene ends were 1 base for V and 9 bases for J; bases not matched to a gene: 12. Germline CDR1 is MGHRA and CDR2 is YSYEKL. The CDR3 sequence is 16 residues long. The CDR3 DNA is TGCGCCAGCAGCCAAGGGCCAGGGAAGGGGGCCTCGCCCCAGCATTTT. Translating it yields CASSQGPGKGASPQHF.

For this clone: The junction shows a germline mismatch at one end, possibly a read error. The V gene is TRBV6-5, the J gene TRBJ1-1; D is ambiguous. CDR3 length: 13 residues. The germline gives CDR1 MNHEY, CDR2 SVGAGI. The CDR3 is CASSYNSNIEAFF. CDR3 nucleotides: TGTGCCAGCAGTTACAACAGCAACATTGAAGCTTTCTTT.

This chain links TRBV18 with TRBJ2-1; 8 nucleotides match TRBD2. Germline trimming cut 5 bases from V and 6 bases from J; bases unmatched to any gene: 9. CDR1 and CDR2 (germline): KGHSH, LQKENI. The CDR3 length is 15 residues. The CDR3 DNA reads TGTGCCAGCTCAGGACTAGCCTCTAAGGGCAATGAGCAGTTCTTC. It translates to CASSGLASKGNEQFF.

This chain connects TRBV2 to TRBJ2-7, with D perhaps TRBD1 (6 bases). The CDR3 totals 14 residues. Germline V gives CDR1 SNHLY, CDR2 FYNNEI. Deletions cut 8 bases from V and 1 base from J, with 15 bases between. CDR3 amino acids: CASSEQGVSYEQYF. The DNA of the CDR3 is TGTGCCAGCTCAGAACAGGGAGTTTCCTACGAGCAGTACTTC.

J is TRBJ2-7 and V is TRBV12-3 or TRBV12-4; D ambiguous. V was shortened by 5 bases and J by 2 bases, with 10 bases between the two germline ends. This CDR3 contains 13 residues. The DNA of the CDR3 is TGTGCCAGCAGTCGCGACAATCCCTACGAGCAGTACTTC. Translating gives CASSRDNPYEQYF.

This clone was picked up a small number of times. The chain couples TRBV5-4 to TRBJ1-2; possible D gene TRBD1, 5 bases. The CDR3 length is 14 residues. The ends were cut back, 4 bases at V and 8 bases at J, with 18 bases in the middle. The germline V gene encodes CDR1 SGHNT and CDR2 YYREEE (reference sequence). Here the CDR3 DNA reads TGTGCCAGCAGCCCCTCTAGCGGGGCCGGCGGCTACACCTTC. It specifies CASSPSSGAGGYTF.

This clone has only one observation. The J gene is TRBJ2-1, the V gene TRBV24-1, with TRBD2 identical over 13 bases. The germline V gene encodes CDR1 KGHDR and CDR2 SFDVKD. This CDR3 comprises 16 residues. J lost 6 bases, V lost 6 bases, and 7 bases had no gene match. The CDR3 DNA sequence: TGTGCCACCAGTCGAACGGGGACTAGCGGGATCAATGAGCAGTTCTTC. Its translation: CATSRTGTSGINEQFF.

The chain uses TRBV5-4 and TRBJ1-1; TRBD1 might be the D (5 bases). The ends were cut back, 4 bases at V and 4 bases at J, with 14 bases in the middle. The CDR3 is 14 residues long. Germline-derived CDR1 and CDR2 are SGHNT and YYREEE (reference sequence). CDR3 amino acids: CASSRGSLGTEAFF. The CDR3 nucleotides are TGTGCCAGCAGCCGGGGGTCCCTAGGCACTGAAGCTTTCTTT. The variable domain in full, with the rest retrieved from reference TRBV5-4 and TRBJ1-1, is ETGVTQSPTHLIKTRGQQVTLRCSSQSGHNTVSWYQQALGQGPQFIFQYYREEENGRGNFPPRFSGLQFPNYSSELNVNALELDDSALYLCASSRGSLGTEAFFGQGTRLTVV.

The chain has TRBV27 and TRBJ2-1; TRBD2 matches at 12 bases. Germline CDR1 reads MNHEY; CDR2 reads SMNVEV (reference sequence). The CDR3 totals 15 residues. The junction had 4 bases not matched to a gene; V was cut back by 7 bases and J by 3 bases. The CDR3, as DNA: TGTGCCAGCATCCTGACTAGCGGGGGCTACAATGAGCAGTTCTTC. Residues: CASILTSGGYNEQFF.

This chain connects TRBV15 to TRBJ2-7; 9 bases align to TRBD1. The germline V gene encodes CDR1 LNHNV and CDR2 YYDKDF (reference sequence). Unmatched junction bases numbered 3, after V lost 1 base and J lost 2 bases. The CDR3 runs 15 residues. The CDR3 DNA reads TGTGCCACCAGCAGAGGACAGGGGGGCCCCTACGAGCAGTACTTC. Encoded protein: CATSRGQGGPYEQYF.

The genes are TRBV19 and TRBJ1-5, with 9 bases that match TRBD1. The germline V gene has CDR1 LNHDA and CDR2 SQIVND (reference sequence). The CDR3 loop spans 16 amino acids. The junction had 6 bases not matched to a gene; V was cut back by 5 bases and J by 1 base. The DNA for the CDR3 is TGTGCCAGTAGTCTTCGCGGACAGGGGAGCAATCAGCCCCAGCATTTT. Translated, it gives CASSLRGQGSNQPQHF.

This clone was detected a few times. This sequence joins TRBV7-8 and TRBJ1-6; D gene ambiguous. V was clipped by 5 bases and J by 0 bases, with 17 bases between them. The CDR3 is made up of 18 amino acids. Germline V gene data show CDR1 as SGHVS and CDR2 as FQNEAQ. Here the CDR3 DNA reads TGTGCCAGCAGCCCTAGGTCGTTTATAGGCTCCTATAATTCACCCCTCCACTTT. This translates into CASSPRSFIGSYNSPLHF. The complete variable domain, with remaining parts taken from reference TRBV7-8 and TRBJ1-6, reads GAGVSQSPRYKVAKRGQDVALRCDPISGHVSLFWYQQALGQGPEFLTYFQNEAQLDKSGLPSDRFFAERPEGSVSTLKIQRTQQEDSAVYLCASSPRSFIGSYNSPLHFGNGTRLTVT.

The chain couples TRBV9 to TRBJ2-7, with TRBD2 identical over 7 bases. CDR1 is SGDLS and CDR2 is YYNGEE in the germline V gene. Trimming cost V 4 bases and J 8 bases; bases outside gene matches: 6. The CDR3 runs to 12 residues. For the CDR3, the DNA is TGTGCCAGCAGCCCCCGGGGGGAGAAGCAGTACTTC. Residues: CASSPRGEKQYF.

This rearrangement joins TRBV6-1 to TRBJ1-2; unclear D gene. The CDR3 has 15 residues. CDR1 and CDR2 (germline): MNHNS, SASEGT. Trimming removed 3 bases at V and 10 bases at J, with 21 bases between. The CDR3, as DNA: TGTGCCAGCAGTGAGGTCACAGTACTTTACCGGTTCTACACCTTC. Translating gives CASSEVTVLYRFYTF.

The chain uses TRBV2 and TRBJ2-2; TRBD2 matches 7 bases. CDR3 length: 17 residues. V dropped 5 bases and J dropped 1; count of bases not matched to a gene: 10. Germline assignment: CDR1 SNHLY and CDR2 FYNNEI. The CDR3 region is CASSLRASGGNTGELFF. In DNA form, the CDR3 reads TGTGCCAGCAGTCTGAGGGCTAGCGGAGGGAACACCGGGGAGCTGTTTTTT.

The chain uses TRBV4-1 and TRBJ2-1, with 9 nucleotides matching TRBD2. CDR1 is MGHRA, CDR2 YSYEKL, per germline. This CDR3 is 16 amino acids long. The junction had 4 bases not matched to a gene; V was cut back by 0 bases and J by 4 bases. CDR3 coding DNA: TGCGCCAGCAGCCAAGATCCTAGCGGGGAATACAATGAGCAGTTCTTC. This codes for CASSQDPSGEYNEQFF.

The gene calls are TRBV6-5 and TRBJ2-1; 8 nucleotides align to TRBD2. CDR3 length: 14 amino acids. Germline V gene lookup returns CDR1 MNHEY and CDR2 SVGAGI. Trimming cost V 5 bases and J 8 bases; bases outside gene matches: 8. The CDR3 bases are TGTGCCAGCAGTCGCCTTCGGGGGGGGGATGAGCAGTTCTTC. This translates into CASSRLRGGDEQFF.

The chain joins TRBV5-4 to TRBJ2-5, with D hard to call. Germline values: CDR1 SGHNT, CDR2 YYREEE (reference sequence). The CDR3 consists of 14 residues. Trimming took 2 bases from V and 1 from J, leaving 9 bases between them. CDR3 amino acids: CASSFGRVQETQYF. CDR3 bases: TGTGCCAGCAGCTTCGGTCGCGTCCAAGAGACCCAGTACTTC.

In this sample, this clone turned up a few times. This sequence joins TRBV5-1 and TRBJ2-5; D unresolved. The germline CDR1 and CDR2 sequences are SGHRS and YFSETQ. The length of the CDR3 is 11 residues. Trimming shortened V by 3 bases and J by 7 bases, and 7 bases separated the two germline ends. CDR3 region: CASSSIGTQYF. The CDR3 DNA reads TGCGCCAGCAGCTCCATCGGGACCCAGTACTTC.

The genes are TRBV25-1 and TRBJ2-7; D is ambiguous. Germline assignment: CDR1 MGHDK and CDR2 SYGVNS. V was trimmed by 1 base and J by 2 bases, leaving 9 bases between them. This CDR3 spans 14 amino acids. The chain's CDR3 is CASSESGSAYEQYF. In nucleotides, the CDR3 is TGTGCCAGCAGTGAATCTGGCTCCGCCTACGAGCAGTACTTC.

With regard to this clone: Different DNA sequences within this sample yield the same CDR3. Here the CDR3 DNA reads TGCAGTGCCCCGCGGGGGGCTGAAGCTTTCTTT. Translation gives CSAPRGAEAFF. The chain has TRBV20-1 and TRBJ1-1; D possibly corresponds to TRBD1 (5 bases). The germline gives CDR1 DFQATT, CDR2 SNEGSKA (reference sequence). The CDR3 extends over 11 amino acids. V was trimmed by 6 bases and J by 6 bases, leaving 11 bases between them.

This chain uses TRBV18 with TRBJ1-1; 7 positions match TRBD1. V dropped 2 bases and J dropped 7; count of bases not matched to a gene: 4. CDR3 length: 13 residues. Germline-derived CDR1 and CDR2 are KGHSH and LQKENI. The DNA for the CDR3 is TGTGCCAGCTCACCAGGACAGGCTAATGAAGCTTTCTTT. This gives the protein CASSPGQANEAFF.

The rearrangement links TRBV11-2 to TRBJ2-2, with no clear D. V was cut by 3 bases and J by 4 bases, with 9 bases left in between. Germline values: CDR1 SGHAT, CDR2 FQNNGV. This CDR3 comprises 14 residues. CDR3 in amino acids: CASSFRSGTGELFF. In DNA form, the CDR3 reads TGTGCCAGCAGCTTTCGGTCGGGCACCGGGGAGCTGTTTTTT.

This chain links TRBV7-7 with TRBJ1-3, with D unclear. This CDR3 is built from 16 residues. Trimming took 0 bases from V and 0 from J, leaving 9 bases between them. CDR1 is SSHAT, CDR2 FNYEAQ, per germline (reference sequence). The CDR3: CASSLARWSSGNTIYF. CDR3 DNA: TGTGCCAGCAGCTTAGCCCGCTGGAGCTCTGGAAACACCATATATTTT.